The rows below give T cell receptor beta chains drawn from one sample of a study of immune evolution from preneoplasia to lung adenocarcinoma. Assay: immunoSEQ multiplex PCR; the TCRdb copy retains only in-frame clones and omits some. The sample shows some 3,500 clones, about 84% of them seen only once. The material sequenced was FFPE lung adenocarcinoma in situ tissue. These receptors all come from a person aged 65-85 years with lung adenocarcinoma. Both conserved end residues are part of each CDR3. A D gene is named only where the DNA matches it firmly. A row's size may be missing; if present it is once, few, many or a size class.

d_call,v_call,j_call,clone_size,cdr3_nt,cdr3_aa
-,TRBV5-1,TRBJ1-3,-,TGCGCCAGCAGCTTGGCGGGTGACTCTGGAAACACCATATATTTT,CASSLAGDSGNTIYF
-,TRBV2,TRBJ1-5,-,TGTGCCAGCAGCCTGGACAAGGCCTACGGGCAGCCCCAGCATTTT,CASSLDKAYGQPQHF
-,TRBV27,TRBJ2-7,-,TGTGCCAGCAGTTTACAACCGAAACCCTACGAGCAGTACTTC,CASSLQPKPYEQYF
-,TRBV7-7,TRBJ2-5,-,TGTGCTAGCAGCTTAGGGAACCAAGAGACCCAGTACTTC,CASSLGNQETQYF
-,TRBV6-5,TRBJ1-5,-,TGTGCCAGCAGTGACTATAATCAGCCCCAGCATTTT,CASSDYNQPQHF
TRBD2,TRBV5-1,TRBJ2-7,-,TGCGCCAGCGCGATCCTAGCGGGAGGGCAATACGAGCAGTACTTC,CASAILAGGQYEQYF
TRBD2,TRBV7-2,TRBJ2-1,-,TGTGCCAGCAGCTACCAGCGGGAGACAGAGCAGTTCTTC,CASSYQRETEQFF
TRBD2,TRBV28,TRBJ2-1,-,TGTGCCAGCAGCCTTACTAGCGGGAGTAACAATGAGCAGTTCTTC,CASSLTSGSNNEQFF
-,TRBV19,TRBJ1-1,once,TGTGCCAGTAACACGGGGGGAAGAGTCCTTATGAACACTGAAGCTTTCTTT,CASNTGGRVLMNTEAFF
-,TRBV6-5,TRBJ1-5,-,TGTGCCAGCAGGGGGTTGGGTAGCAATCAGCCCCAGCATTTT,CASRGLGSNQPQHF
-,TRBV5-5,TRBJ2-7,-,TGTGCCAGCAGCTTGGGTACAGTCTCCTACGAGCAGTACTTC,CASSLGTVSYEQYF
TRBD2,TRBV7-2,TRBJ2-7,-,TGTGCCAGCAGCTTAAGACTAGCGGAGGTGCAGTACTTC,CASSLRLAEVQYF
TRBD1,TRBV30,TRBJ2-1,-,TGTGCCTGGTGGACAGGGGGCTTTGACAATGAGCAGTTCTTC,CAWWTGGFDNEQFF
-,TRBV5-4,TRBJ2-3,-,TGTGCCAGCAGCCAAACGAACACAGATACGCAGTATTTT,CASSQTNTDTQYF
-,TRBV7-2,TRBJ2-3,few,TGTGCCAGCAGCTTAGGGGGGGCTAATACGCAGTATTTT,CASSLGGANTQYF
-,TRBV19,TRBJ2-1,-,TGTGCCAGTAGTTTCCTAGGCGACAATGAGCAGTTCTTC,CASSFLGDNEQFF
TRBD1,TRBV7-9,TRBJ1-3,-,TGTGCCAGCAGCCCCCCGGGACAGCCCTTTGGAAACACCATATATTTT,CASSPPGQPFGNTIYF
TRBD2,TRBV27,TRBJ2-3,-,TGTGCCAGCATTCCGGCTAGCGGTAGCACAGATACGCAGTATTTT,CASIPASGSTDTQYF
-,TRBV30,TRBJ1-2,-,TGTGCCTGGAGGACCGCTCCCTTGGGTGGCTACACCTTC,CAWRTAPLGGYTF
TRBD2,TRBV9,TRBJ2-1,few,TGTGCCAGCAGCGGTGGACTAGCGGGAGAATTTGGCGAGCAGTTCTTC,CASSGGLAGEFGEQFF
-,TRBV28,TRBJ2-4,-,TGTGCCAGCAGTTCGAAATGGGGTTATCACAAAAACATTCAGTACTTC,CASSSKWGYHKNIQYF
TRBD1,TRBV7-9,TRBJ1-3,-,TGTGCCAGCAGCCACCTACAGGGGGCGAGGGGAAACACCATATATTTT,CASSHLQGARGNTIYF
-,TRBV11-3,TRBJ1-2,-,TGTGCCAGCAGACAGACAGGCGACTATGGCTACACCTTC,CASRQTGDYGYTF
TRBD1,TRBV28,TRBJ2-3,-,TGTGCCAGCAGTCCCCCGGGACAGGGATTCACAGATACGCAGTATTTT,CASSPPGQGFTDTQYF
-,TRBV7-3,TRBJ2-7,-,TGTGCCAGCAGCTTAAGCGGACAGGAGCAGTACTTC,CASSLSGQEQYF
TRBD1,TRBV5-4,TRBJ2-3,-,TGTGCCAGCAGCCCGGGACAGGGTTCGTGGAGTGGTACGCAGTATTTT,CASSPGQGSWSGTQYF
TRBD2,TRBV27,TRBJ2-5,-,TGTGCCAGCAGCGAACTAGCGGGAGGTTTAGAGACCCAGTACTTC,CASSELAGGLETQYF
TRBD1,TRBV5-1,TRBJ2-5,-,TGCGCCAGCAGCTTGGCCACCGGGACAGGGGGCCGCCAAGAGACCCAGTACTTC,CASSLATGTGGRQETQYF
-,TRBV7-2,TRBJ2-1,-,TGTGCCAGCAGCTTGGGGCCCAGCAATGAGCAGTTCTTC,CASSLGPSNEQFF
TRBD1,TRBV9,TRBJ1-4,-,TGTGCCAGCAGCGTTCAGACAGGGAACAATGAAAAACTGTTTTTT,CASSVQTGNNEKLFF
TRBD2,TRBV10-2,TRBJ2-3,-,TGCGCCAGCAGTGAGCCCCTAGCGGGCGGCCACACAGATACGCAGTATTTT,CASSEPLAGGHTDTQYF
TRBD1,TRBV2,TRBJ2-2,-,TGTGCCAGCAGAGCCAGAGGGGGCTCCGGGGAGCTGTTTTTT,CASRARGGSGELFF
TRBD1,TRBV2,TRBJ2-5,-,TGTGCCAGGCGGGGACAGGCCTACCAAGAGACCCAGTACTTC,CARRGQAYQETQYF
-,TRBV7-9,TRBJ2-3,-,TGTGCCAGCAGCTTAGGGGACCTTTCAGATACGCAGTATTTT,CASSLGDLSDTQYF
-,TRBV15,TRBJ2-3,-,TGTGCCACCAGCAGAACACGGAACACAGATACGCAGTATTTT,CATSRTRNTDTQYF
-,TRBV5-1,TRBJ1-2,-,TGCGCCAGCAGCAGCGGTTACGGGGATGGCTACACCTTC,CASSSGYGDGYTF
TRBD1,TRBV19,TRBJ2-3,-,TGTGCCAGTAGTATCATTGGGACAGGCACAGATACGCAGTATTTT,CASSIIGTGTDTQYF
TRBD2,TRBV18,TRBJ2-1,once,TGTGCCAGCTCAAAAATAGCGGGTCTAGATTGGAATGAGCAGTTCTTC,CASSKIAGLDWNEQFF
-,TRBV5-1,TRBJ1-4,-,TGCGCCAGCAGCTTGGCCGGGACAACAACTAATGAAAAACTGTTTTTT,CASSLAGTTTNEKLFF
-,TRBV28,TRBJ1-2,-,TGTGCCAGCAGTTCCCCCACTTCGGCAGGGGAAAGCTATGGCTACACCTTC,CASSSPTSAGESYGYTF
-,TRBV9,TRBJ1-5,-,TGTGCCAGCAGCCGGGGGGCCAGCAATCAGCCCCAGCATTTT,CASSRGASNQPQHF
-,TRBV29-1,TRBJ1-1,-,TGCAGCGTTCGAGGGGAGTCGAACACTGAAGCTTTCTTT,CSVRGESNTEAFF
-,TRBV28,TRBJ2-3,-,TGTGCCATACTGCCCCGGGGGCGACAAGGGTTGGATACGCAGTATTTT,CAILPRGRQGLDTQYF
TRBD1,TRBV6-6,TRBJ2-7,-,TGTGCCACCCAACCCCCCCGGGACAGCTCCTACGAGCAGTACTTC,CATQPPRDSSYEQYF
-,TRBV4-1,TRBJ2-3,few,TGCGCCAGCAGGCCGGGAGTAGGGGCAGATACGCAGTATTTT,CASRPGVGADTQYF
-,TRBV29-1,TRBJ1-1,few,TGCAGCGGAATCGAAAGTGGGGGGATACGCACTGAAGCTTTCTTT,CSGIESGGIRTEAFF
-,TRBV19,TRBJ2-2,-,TGTGCCAGTATGGGACGGGACGCGAACACCGGGGAGCTGTTTTTT,CASMGRDANTGELFF
TRBD1,TRBV27,TRBJ1-1,-,TGTGCCAGCAGGACGGGACAGCTGACAGCTTTCTTT,CASRTGQLTAFF
TRBD2,TRBV2,TRBJ2-7,-,TGTGCCAGCAGTGAAGCTACAGTGCGGGAGAAGGATGACGAGCAGTACTTC,CASSEATVREKDDEQYF
-,TRBV21-1,TRBJ2-5,few,TGTGCCAGCAGCAACCTAAGTCAGGACGGCAGGGGGTCGGAGACCCAGTACTTC,CASSNLSQDGRGSETQYF
TRBD2,TRBV7-9,TRBJ2-3,-,TGTGCCAGCAGCATCTTAGCGGGAGGGCCAGGAGATACGCAGTATTTT,CASSILAGGPGDTQYF
TRBD1,TRBV7-3,TRBJ1-1,-,TGTGCCAGCAGCCCAGGGGACAGGGAGGCCACTGAAGCTTTCTTT,CASSPGDREATEAFF
TRBD1,TRBV6-5,TRBJ1-2,-,TGTGCCAGCAGCCACTTGAGGGACAGGGTCTATGGCTACACCTTC,CASSHLRDRVYGYTF
-,TRBV28,TRBJ1-5,-,TGTGCCAGCAGCAATGGGCCGACGGCGGCCAAATGGGGCAATCAGCCCCAGCATTTT,CASSNGPTAAKWGNQPQHF
-,TRBV7-9,TRBJ2-3,-,TGTGCCAGCAGCTTAGCGGCGGGGTTTTTGACAGATACGCAGTATTTT,CASSLAAGFLTDTQYF